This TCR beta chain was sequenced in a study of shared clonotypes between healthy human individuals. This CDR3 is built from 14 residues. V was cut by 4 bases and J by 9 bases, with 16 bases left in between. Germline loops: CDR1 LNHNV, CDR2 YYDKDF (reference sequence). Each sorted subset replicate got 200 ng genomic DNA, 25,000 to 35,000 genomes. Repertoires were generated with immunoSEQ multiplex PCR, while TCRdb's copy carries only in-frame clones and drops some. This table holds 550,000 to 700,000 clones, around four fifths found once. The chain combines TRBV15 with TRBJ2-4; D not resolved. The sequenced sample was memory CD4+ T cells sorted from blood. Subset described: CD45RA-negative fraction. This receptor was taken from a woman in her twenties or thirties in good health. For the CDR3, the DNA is TGTGCCACCAGCAAATCTATAACCCCGAGCATTCAGTACTTC. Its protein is CATSKSITPSIQYF.